This TCR beta chain was recorded in a study of human T cells and chemical hapten exposure. Broader study findings: Expanded TCRs grouped into significantly more large CDR3 similarity clusters than controls produced.

CDR1 is DFQATT, CDR2 SNEGSKA, per germline (reference sequence). The CDR3 is made up of 13 amino acids. V lost 6 bases and J 5 bases, leaving 14 bases between the germline ends. In the library, unique molecular identifiers were attached to individual cDNA molecules. Using its own MiXCR run on the RACE reads, TCRdb lists one record per CDR3 protein. The table includes roughly 120,000 distinct CDR3 sequences, more than 7% detected once. The time point here: patch test 2, 6 weeks after DPC sensitization. Sample treatment: therapeutic diphenylcyclopropenone sensitization with weekly scalp DPC. This clonotype has a handful of counts. Its antigen is currently unknown.

The V gene is TRBV20-1, the J gene TRBJ1-5, with D tentatively TRBD1 (6 bases). This clonotype originated in a woman in her 40s with alopecia areata. Some clones in this sample may be carry-over from other donors' samples. The material was whole blood, obtained in connection with sensitization to the hapten diphenylcyclopropenone (DPC). The CDR3 reads CSATTGPYQPQHF. The CDR3 DNA sequence: TGCAGTGCAACCACAGGGCCCTATCAGCCCCAGCATTTT.